Reported below is one TCR beta chain. Using immunoSEQ multiplex PCR, the repertoire was profiled, and TCRdb retains in-frame clones only, with some absent. Found here are about 190,000 clones, more than 65% of them singletons; the top ten hold 2.5% to 3%. The CDR3 totals 13 residues. V lost 6 bases and J 4 bases, leaving 7 bases between the germline ends. Germline V CDR1 and CDR2: MNHNS, SASEGT. The data were taken from a study of cytomegalovirus exposure and HLA in healthy donors. What was sequenced was PBMCs. The TCR originated in a woman under 30 in good health and CMV-seropositive. The genes are TRBV6-1 and TRBJ1-6; possible D gene TRBD1, 5 bases. DNA for the CDR3: TGTGCCAGCAGGGACACTTATAATTCACCCCTCCACTTT. Its protein is CASRDTYNSPLHF.